The 25 T cell receptor beta chains presented below share a single source sample, sequenced in a study of blood T cell repertoires in COVID-19 (dated by TCRdb to 2020 to 2022). Library preparation employed the immunoSEQ multiplex PCR assay. Held by TCRdb, this immuneACCESS table contains in-frame sequences only and omits some clones. Under half of the omission traces to an unresolved V gene where checked; the cause of the rest is unknown. Within this sample are approximately 150,000 clones, with less than 80% of them counted one time only. The ten most abundant clones make up about 20% of the sample. Sample: PBMCs or T cells enriched from blood (not recorded which). These receptors all stem from a woman aged 70-85 years in a cohort exposed to, infected with or recovered from COVID-19 (not recorded which).

J is TRBJ2-7 and V is TRBV7-8; the match to TRBD1 covers 10 bases. The ends lost 3 bases at V and 2 bases at J; junction bases unmatched: 10. Per germline, CDR1 SGHVS and CDR2 FQNEAQ. This CDR3 has 17 residues. CDR3 coding DNA: TGTGCCAGCAGCTTGTTGTATCCCGGACAGGGGGCCTACGAGCAGTACTTC. It specifies CASSLLYPGQGAYEQYF. The entire variable domain, with the rest obtained from reference TRBV7-8 and TRBJ2-7, is as follows: GAGVSQSPRYKVAKRGQDVALRCDPISGHVSLFWYQQALGQGPEFLTYFQNEAQLDKSGLPSDRFFAERPEGSVSTLKIQRTQQEDSAVYLCASSLLYPGQGAYEQYFGPGTRLTVT.

This clone occurred a few times. The rearrangement links TRBV28 to TRBJ2-6; no reliable D call. V gave up 6 bases and J gave up 1 base, with 10 bases separating them. This CDR3 has 15 residues. In germline, CDR1 is MDHEN, CDR2 SYDVKM. The CDR3 loop reads CASSSTESGANVLTF. The CDR3 DNA follows: TGTGCCAGCAGCTCTACGGAGTCTGGGGCCAACGTCCTGACTTTC.

As DNA, the CDR3 is TGTGCCAGCAGCCTAGGACTCGTACCCCAAGAGACCCAGTACTTC. Its protein product is CASSLGLVPQETQYF. This rearrangement joins TRBV7-9 to TRBJ2-5; D is possibly TRBD2 (5 bases). The germline V and J ends were trimmed by 5 bases and 1 base, with 14 bases remaining between them. This CDR3 is built from 15 residues. Germline V gene sequence: CDR1 SEHNR, CDR2 FQNEAQ (reference sequence).

The chain carries TRBV7-6 and TRBJ1-2; D is ambiguous. The CDR3 runs 17 residues. Germline V CDR1 and CDR2: SGHVS, FNYEAQ. V lost 5 bases to trimming and J lost 3 bases, with 22 bases between them. CDR3 coding DNA: TGTGCCAGCAGCCCTAGAGGTTATACGGACGGGGACTATGGCTACACCTTC. Translated: CASSPRGYTDGDYGYTF.

The chain is built from TRBV7-9 and TRBJ2-5; 7 bases match TRBD1. J lost 4 bases, V lost 3 bases, and 8 bases had no gene match. Germline CDR1 and CDR2: SEHNR and FQNEAQ (reference sequence). CDR3 length: 15 residues. The CDR3 DNA reads as TGTGCCAGCAGCTTGGCAGGGGGATTGGCAGAGACCCAGTACTTC. This codes for CASSLAGGLAETQYF. Drawing the rest from reference TRBV7-9 and TRBJ2-5, the complete variable domain is DTGVSQNPRHKITKRGQNVTFRCDPISEHNRLYWYRQTLGQGPEFLTYFQNEAQLEKSRLLSDRFSAERPKGSFSTLEIQRTEQGDSAMYLCASSLAGGLAETQYFGPGTRLLVL.

The CDR3 sequence: CSVRLLLAGSYEQYF. The CDR3 DNA is TGCAGCGTGCGACTCTTACTAGCGGGTTCCTACGAGCAGTACTTC. The rearrangement links TRBV29-1 to TRBJ2-7, with 9 positions matching TRBD2. The length of the CDR3 is 15 residues. V was pared by 6 bases and J by 1 base, with 10 bases of the junction left unmatched. Germline CDR1 and CDR2: SQVTM and ANQGSEA.

This clone was observed many times. The chain employs TRBV4-3 and TRBJ2-2; 12 bases fit TRBD2. With V trimmed by 0 bases and J by 10 bases, 6 bases remained unmatched. CDR1 and CDR2 from the germline V gene are LGHNA and YSLEER. This CDR3 has 16 residues. The CDR3 nucleotides read TGCGCCAGCAGCCAAGATATGACTAGCGGGAGTACGGAGCTGTTTTTT. Protein product: CASSQDMTSGSTELFF.

The V and J genes are TRBV2 and TRBJ2-7, with a tentative D call TRBD2 (6 bases). Trimming removed 4 bases from V and 6 bases from J, with 13 bases in between. The CDR3 contains 13 residues. Germline lookup yields CDR1 SNHLY and CDR2 FYNNEI. In nucleotides, the CDR3 is TGTGCCAGCAGTGTCTTCCGGGGGTCCGAGCAGTACTTC. Its protein product is CASSVFRGSEQYF.

As concerns this clone: The junction does not match germline at one end; this may be a read error. The chain carries TRBV7-7 and TRBJ2-2, with 7 nucleotides matching TRBD2. Germline V CDR1 and CDR2: SSHAT, FNYEAQ (reference sequence). The CDR3 runs to 17 residues. CDR3 sequence (DNA): TGTGCTAGCAGCTTAAATCGCGGGAGAGGTGGCACCGGGGAGCTGTTTTTT. It codes for CASSLNRGRGGTGELFF.

V gene TRBV9 combines with J gene TRBJ1-4; D is uncertain. Germline CDR1 reads SGDLS; CDR2 reads YYNGEE. Trimming shortened V by 0 bases and J by 6 bases, and 12 bases separated the two germline ends. CDR3 length equals 15 residues. CDR3 nucleotide sequence: TGTGCCAGCAGCGTAGGGGCAGCGGTAGATGAAAAACTGTTTTTT. This gives the protein CASSVGAAVDEKLFF. Supplemented by reference TRBV9 and TRBJ1-4, the full variable domain reads DSGVTQTPKHLITATGQRVTLRCSPRSGDLSVYWYQQSLDQGLQFLIQYYNGEERAKGNILERFSAQQFPDLHSELNLSSLELGDSALYFCASSVGAAVDEKLFFGSGTQLSVL.

V gene TRBV18 combines with J gene TRBJ1-2; D might be TRBD1 (5 bases). The V end lost 4 bases, the J end lost 0 bases, and 18 bases lay between the germline ends. Germline CDR1 KGHSH, CDR2 LQKENI. CDR3 length: 17 amino acids. CDR3 sequence reads: CASSLGRASSTNYGYTF. CDR3 bases: TGTGCCAGCTCACTCGGCAGGGCCTCCAGTACTAACTATGGCTACACCTTC.

The rearrangement joins TRBV10-3 to TRBJ2-5; D perhaps matches TRBD2 (6 bases). In germline, CDR1 is ENHRY, CDR2 SYGVKD. CDR3 length: 14 amino acids. The V end was cut by 3 bases, the J end by 2 bases, with 10 bases between. In nucleotides, the CDR3 is TGTGCCATCAGTGATGCGCGGGGACAAGAGACCCAGTACTTC. Residues: CAISDARGQETQYF.

This clone has only one observation. The genes are TRBV19 and TRBJ2-5, with TRBD1 identical over 7 bases. Germline CDR1 and CDR2: LNHDA and SQIVND (reference sequence). The CDR3 is 15 amino acids. The V gene end was trimmed by 5 bases and the J gene end by 5 bases; junction bases not matched to a gene: 11. In nucleotides, the CDR3 is TGTGCCAGTAGTCACGGGACAGCGCGAGGGGAGACCCAGTACTTC. It yields the protein CASSHGTARGETQYF.

This clone turned up a few times. CDR3 sequence: CASSQLGQFRSYNEQFF. As DNA, the CDR3 is TGTGCCAGCAGCCAACTGGGACAGTTTCGCTCCTACAATGAGCAGTTCTTC. The chain uses TRBV3-1 (or the pseudogene TRBV3-2) and TRBJ2-1; 7 positions match TRBD1. CDR1 and CDR2 from the germline V gene are LGHDT and YNNKEL (reference sequence). This CDR3 has 17 residues. The V segment lost 2 bases and the J segment 0 bases; nucleotides outside the gene matches: 7.

This sequence joins TRBV18 and TRBJ1-5, with D possibly TRBD1 on 5 matching bases. The CDR3 is made up of 15 amino acids. V lost 2 bases, J lost 2 bases, and 10 bases lay in between. CDR1 KGHSH and CDR2 LQKENI come from the germline V gene. In DNA, the CDR3 is TGTGCCAGCTCACCAATGGGGGAGGGCAATCAGCCCCAGCATTTT. Its protein product is CASSPMGEGNQPQHF. Looking up the rest from reference TRBV18 and TRBJ1-5 gives the full variable domain: NAGVMQNPRHLVRRRGQEARLRCSPMKGHSHVYWYRQLPEEGLKFMVYLQKENIIDESGMPKERFSAEFPKEGPSILRIQQVVRGDSAAYFCASSPMGEGNQPQHFGDGTRLSIL.

This clone was seen more than once but under ten times. This chain joins TRBV27 and TRBJ2-7; TRBD1 agrees at 8 bases. This CDR3 spans 15 amino acids. The V segment lost 3 bases and the J segment 3 bases; nucleotides outside the gene matches: 7. Germline values: CDR1 MNHEY, CDR2 SMNVEV (reference sequence). CDR3 protein: CASSFGQGVSYEQYF. CDR3 in DNA: TGTGCCAGCAGTTTTGGACAGGGTGTTAGCTACGAGCAGTACTTC.

This CDR3 reads CASLGGGGGQPQHF. The CDR3 DNA follows: TGTGCCAGCCTTGGGGGAGGGGGAGGGCAGCCCCAGCATTTT. J is TRBJ1-5 and V is TRBV28, with D perhaps TRBD1 (6 bases). Germline V lookup: CDR1 MDHEN, CDR2 SYDVKM. V was trimmed by 8 bases and J by 7 bases, leaving 18 bases between them. CDR3 size: 14 residues.

The V call is TRBV6-5, the J call TRBJ2-7, with 8 bases matching TRBD2. Germline lookup yields CDR1 MNHEY and CDR2 SVGAGI. The V and J ends lost 0 bases and 1 base, in that order; junction bases with no gene match: 5. CDR3 length: 16 residues. CDR3 DNA sequence: TGTGCCAGCAGTTACTCGGCGGGGGGCGCTTCCTACGAGCAGTACTTC. Translated, it gives CASSYSAGGASYEQYF.

The chain couples TRBV5-1 to TRBJ2-2; TRBD2 might be the D (6 bases). The CDR3 loop spans 15 amino acids. Germline values: CDR1 SGHRS, CDR2 YFSETQ. Trimming cost V 4 bases and J 7 bases, with 17 bases left between them. CDR3 region: CASSVLGGTVGELFF. The CDR3 region has the DNA TGCGCCAGCAGCGTCCTGGGCGGGACGGTCGGGGAGCTGTTTTTT.

The genes are TRBV11-2 and TRBJ1-1; unclear D gene. The V end was cut by 2 bases, the J end by 3 bases, with 10 bases between. CDR1 and CDR2 from the germline V gene are SGHAT and FQNNGV. This CDR3 has 14 residues. The CDR3, as DNA: TGTGCCAGCAGCTTAAGAGAGGGAGACACTGAAGCTTTCTTT. Protein sequence: CASSLREGDTEAFF.

CDR3 in amino acids: CASSILAGETQYF. CDR3 bases: TGTGCCAGCAGTATACTAGCGGGAGAGACCCAGTACTTC. The chain recombines TRBV28 with TRBJ2-5, with 9 bases fitting TRBD2. Germline V gene sequence: CDR1 MDHEN, CDR2 SYDVKM. The CDR3 runs 13 residues. Trimming cost V 5 bases and J 4 bases; bases outside gene matches: 2.

The table lists this clone with a count of one. The chain recombines TRBV24-1 with TRBJ2-2; D perhaps matches TRBD1 (6 bases). Trimming shortened V by 5 bases and J by 0 bases, and 9 bases separated the two germline ends. The CDR3 covers 15 residues. CDR1 is KGHDR and CDR2 is SFDVKD in the germline V gene. The CDR3 DNA is TGTGCCACCAGTGTCAGGGGCGCGAACACCGGGGAGCTGTTTTTT. This codes for CATSVRGANTGELFF.

The chain combines TRBV9 with TRBJ2-2; 9 bases map to TRBD2. This CDR3 spans 15 amino acids. The V and J ends lost 7 bases and 4 bases, in that order; junction bases with no gene match: 8. Germline lookup yields CDR1 SGDLS and CDR2 YYNGEE. The CDR3 DNA sequence: TGTGCCAGCGGGCGTAGCGGGAGAGTCACCGGGGAGCTGTTTTTT. Translation: CASGRSGRVTGELFF. The full variable domain, completed using reference TRBV9 and TRBJ2-2, is DSGVTQTPKHLITATGQRVTLRCSPRSGDLSVYWYQQSLDQGLQFLIQYYNGEERAKGNILERFSAQQFPDLHSELNLSSLELGDSALYFCASGRSGRVTGELFFGEGSRLTVL.

The chain couples TRBV9 to TRBJ2-5; D is ambiguous. Germline V gene data show CDR1 as SGDLS and CDR2 as YYNGEE. The length of the CDR3 is 15 residues. The germline V and J ends were trimmed by 3 bases and 2 bases, with 14 bases remaining between them. The CDR3 loop is CASSAAGLIQETQYF. In nucleotides, the CDR3 is TGTGCCAGCAGCGCCGCAGGCCTTATACAAGAGACCCAGTACTTC.

Turning to this clone: The germline gene is not matched at one end of the junction; a read error may be the cause. In DNA form, the CDR3 reads TGTGCCACCAGTGATTTGCCCGGGACTAGCGGGAATATGATCTTC. This gives the protein CATSDLPGTSGNMIF. The rearrangement links TRBV24-1 to TRBJ2-1; 13 bases agree with TRBD2. CDR1 and CDR2 from the germline V gene are KGHDR and SFDVKD. The CDR3 has 15 amino acids.